What follows are 30 T cell receptor beta chains derived from one specimen sequenced in a study of T cells in Graves' hyperthyroidism and ophthalmopathy. Amplification yielded TCR beta CDR3 regions, with RNA transcripts as the source. Using the HTBI primer set, a first-round RT-PCR was run on the TCR CDR3. TCRdb ran MiXCR on the multiplex PCR reads and lists one entry per CDR3 protein. The top ten clones hold under 10% of a sample with fewer than 800,000 distinct CDR3 sequences, approximately 16% of them seen once. Sequences were obtained from blood. The receptors were gathered from a man between 18 and 29 years old with Graves' hyperthyroidism.

CDR3 in amino acids: CASSTQLAGVGGSSYNEQFF. The CDR3, as DNA: TGTGCCAGCAGCACCCAACTAGCGGGGGTTGGGGGTAGCTCCTACAATGAGCAGTTCTTC. This rearrangement joins TRBV3-1 to TRBJ2-1, with 11 bases lining up with TRBD2. J was trimmed by 0 bases and V by 5 bases; bases with no gene match: 15. The CDR3 runs 20 residues. The germline gives CDR1 LGHDT, CDR2 YNNKEL (reference sequence).

The sample holds a few counts of this clonotype. This may stem from a read error, because a much larger clone lies one nucleotide away. V and J are TRBV12-3 or TRBV12-4 and TRBJ1-2; D unclear. Trimming stripped 2 bases from V and 3 bases from J, with 7 bases between. The CDR3 loop spans 13 amino acids. CDR3 sequence: CASSLSGHYGYTF. CDR3 sequence (DNA): TGTGCCAGCAGTTTATCGGGTCACTATGGCTACACCTTC.

This clonotype has more than one count but fewer than ten. The genes are TRBV5-5 and TRBJ2-2; 8 nucleotides match TRBD2. J lost 2 bases, V lost 2 bases, and 8 bases had no gene match. This CDR3 region has 17 residues. Germline V gene lookup returns CDR1 SGHKS and CDR2 YYEKEE (reference sequence). The CDR3 loop reads CASSFYSGGANTGELFF. The CDR3 DNA sequence: TGTGCCAGCAGCTTTTATTCGGGGGGGGCCAACACCGGGGAGCTGTTTTTT.

The rearrangement joins TRBV5-6 to TRBJ2-3, with TRBD2 identical over 9 bases. This CDR3 region has 17 residues. The V gene's germline CDR1 is SGHDT and CDR2 YYEEEE. V was clipped by 3 bases and J by 11 bases; unmatched bases: 19. The CDR3 DNA reads as TGTGCCAGCAGCTCCCTTAGGTTAGCGGGGGCTCGGGCTCTGCAGTATTTT. This codes for CASSSLRLAGARALQYF.

The chain couples TRBV19 to TRBJ1-1, with a weak D call TRBD1 (5 bases). V was clipped by 7 bases and J by 3 bases, with 9 bases between them. Germline V gives CDR1 LNHDA, CDR2 SQIVND (reference sequence). The CDR3 covers 12 residues. CDR3 DNA sequence: TGTGCCAGTAAAATGGGGGACACTGAAGCTTTCTTT. Amino acids: CASKMGDTEAFF.

This clonotype was detected ten times or more. This chain uses TRBV3-1 with TRBJ1-2, with TRBD1 as a possible D gene (5 bases). Per germline, CDR1 LGHDT and CDR2 YNNKEL (reference sequence). V lost 3 bases to trimming and J lost 4 bases, with 15 bases between them. This CDR3 contains 15 residues. In nucleotides, the CDR3 is TGTGCCAGCAGCCAGGACCGAGGGGCAGCCTATGGCTACACCTTC. It encodes CASSQDRGAAYGYTF. The full variable domain, in which reference TRBV3-1 and TRBJ1-2 provide the parts outside the CDR3, is DTAVSQTPKYLVTQMGNDKSIKCEQNLGHDTMYWYKQDSKKFLKIMFSYNNKELIINETVPNRFSPKSPDKAHLNLHINSLELGDSAVYFCASSQDRGAAYGYTFGSGTRLTVV.

At least ten counts were recorded for this clonotype. The rearrangement uses TRBV12-3 or TRBV12-4 and TRBJ2-6; maybe TRBD2 (5 bases). The CDR3 is 15 residues long. V was clipped by 7 bases and J by 1 base, with 11 bases between them. The CDR3 DNA sequence: TGTGCCAGCAATCCCTCGGGGTCTGGGGCCAACGTCCTGACTTTC. Translating gives CASNPSGSGANVLTF.

The V and J genes are TRBV3-1 and TRBJ2-1; D is possibly TRBD1 or TRBD2 (6 bases each). The CDR3 extends over 18 amino acids. The germline V and J ends were trimmed by 0 bases and 10 bases, with 25 bases remaining between them. Per germline, CDR1 LGHDT and CDR2 YNNKEL (reference sequence). CDR3 DNA: TGTGCCAGCAGCCAAGAGAGATTTGGGGACTCGGGGGCTAGCGAGCAGTTCTTC. Translated: CASSQERFGDSGASEQFF.

This clonotype was detected a few times. The CDR3 loop is CASTSGGFNSNQPQHF. In DNA form, the CDR3 reads TGTGCCAGTACCTCAGGAGGCTTTAATAGCAATCAGCCCCAGCATTTT. The rearrangement uses TRBV19 and TRBJ1-5; D remains ambiguous. The germline V gene has CDR1 LNHDA and CDR2 SQIVND (reference sequence). V lost 7 bases and J 0 bases, leaving 16 bases between the germline ends. The CDR3 is 16 residues long.

The sample holds many counts of this clonotype. The chain is built from TRBV7-9 and TRBJ2-3; weak D call: TRBD2 (6 bases). This CDR3 is built from 15 residues. Deletions cut 5 bases from V and 4 bases from J, with 16 bases between. The germline CDR1 and CDR2 sequences are SEHNR and FQNEAQ (reference sequence). CDR3: CASSGKEGIADTQYF. DNA for the CDR3: TGTGCCAGCAGCGGAAAGGAGGGGATCGCAGATACGCAGTATTTT.

CDR3 nucleotide sequence: TGTGCCAGCAGTTTAAGGTCGCTAAGCGGGGTTTTAACAGATACGCAGTATTTT. Its protein is CASSLRSLSGVLTDTQYF. The rearrangement links TRBV27 to TRBJ2-3; TRBD2 matches at 7 bases. V gave up 2 bases and J gave up 3 bases; unmatched junction bases: 14. The CDR3 is 18 amino acids. Germline V gene data show CDR1 as MNHEY and CDR2 as SMNVEV (reference sequence).

In its sample, this clonotype was seen many times. V and J are TRBV7-9 and TRBJ1-2; no clear D. Germline lookup yields CDR1 SEHNR and CDR2 FQNEAQ (reference sequence). The V gene lost 4 bases and the J gene lost 7 bases, with 19 bases spanning the gap. The length of the CDR3 is 15 residues. The CDR3 coding sequence is TGTGCCAGCAGCTCCCTAATTGGACCCCTCGGTGGCTACACCTTC. This sequence encodes CASSSLIGPLGGYTF.

This clonotype appeared many times. The chain is built from TRBV2 and TRBJ2-7; 11 bases align to TRBD1. The CDR3 consists of 15 residues. The V gene's germline CDR1 is SNHLY and CDR2 FYNNEI. With V trimmed by 4 bases and J by 1 base, 3 bases remained unmatched. The CDR3 reads CASSGDRGESYEQYF. The CDR3, as DNA: TGTGCCAGCAGTGGGGACAGGGGGGAATCCTACGAGCAGTACTTC.

This clonotype showed up many times. This rearrangement joins TRBV9 to TRBJ1-6; D unclear. The CDR3 covers 14 residues. V dropped 0 bases and J dropped 5 bases, with 6 bases sitting between them. Germline V lookup: CDR1 SGDLS, CDR2 YYNGEE. CDR3 nucleotide sequence: TGTGCCAGCAGCGTAGTTGGAGATAATTCACCCCTCCACTTT. This encodes CASSVVGDNSPLHF. The full variable domain, in which reference TRBV9 and TRBJ1-6 provide the parts outside the CDR3, is DSGVTQTPKHLITATGQRVTLRCSPRSGDLSVYWYQQSLDQGLQFLIQYYNGEERAKGNILERFSAQQFPDLHSELNLSSLELGDSALYFCASSVVGDNSPLHFGNGTRLTVT.

Only a few counts were recorded for this clonotype. The chain combines TRBV20-1 with TRBJ2-2; D is perhaps TRBD1 (6 bases). This CDR3 contains 13 residues. The germline CDR1 and CDR2 sequences are DFQATT and SNEGSKA (reference sequence). The V gene lost 8 bases and the J gene lost 1 base, with 11 bases spanning the gap. The CDR3 nucleotides read TGCAGTTACGACAGGCTGAACACCGGGGAGCTGTTTTTT. This translates into CSYDRLNTGELFF.

The J gene is TRBJ1-2, the V gene TRBV2; D uncertain. The CDR3 contains 13 residues. V shed 1 base and J shed 4 bases, with 7 bases lying between them. Germline CDR1 reads SNHLY; CDR2 reads FYNNEI. The CDR3 sequence: CASSEESVYGYTF. The CDR3 coding sequence is TGTGCCAGCAGTGAAGAGTCAGTCTATGGCTACACCTTC.

This clonotype was counted at least ten times. The chain has TRBV6-2 or TRBV6-3 and TRBJ2-7, with D tentatively TRBD2 (5 bases). Trimming took off 4 bases at V and 1 base at J, with 11 bases between the two ends. Looked up from germline, CDR1 is MNHEY and CDR2 is SVGEGT. The CDR3 consists of 14 residues. The CDR3 DNA follows: TGTGCCAGCAGTTCTCGAAGCGGTTCCTACGAGCAGTACTTC. This translates into CASSSRSGSYEQYF.

This clonotype was detected a few times. V is TRBV28 and J is TRBJ1-5; TRBD1 might be the D (5 bases). CDR3 length: 15 amino acids. Germline V gives CDR1 MDHEN, CDR2 SYDVKM. Trimming cost V 5 bases and J 7 bases, with 18 bases left between them. Here the CDR3 reads CASSPGTPGKQPQHF. The DNA for the CDR3 is TGTGCCAGCAGTCCCGGGACCCCTGGGAAGCAGCCCCAGCATTTT.

On this clonotype: Possible read error: a much larger clone is one base away. This CDR3 is CASSLGAFGSADTQYF. The CDR3 coding sequence is TGTGCCAGCAGCCTAGGGGCCTTCGGGAGCGCAGATACGCAGTATTTT. The chain combines TRBV28 with TRBJ2-3; D may be TRBD2 (6 bases). The germline CDR1 and CDR2 sequences are MDHEN and SYDVKM. V dropped 6 bases and J dropped 4 bases, with 20 bases sitting between them. This CDR3 is built from 16 residues.

This clonotype was observed many times. The rearrangement joins TRBV15 to TRBJ2-7; 10 bases match TRBD2. Germline CDR1 is LNHNV and CDR2 is YYDKDF (reference sequence). The CDR3 loop spans 20 amino acids. J lost 4 bases, V lost 0 bases, and 18 bases had no gene match. CDR3 sequence (DNA): TGTGCCACCAGCAGAGATTCCCTCTTAGCGGGAGGCGGGACTCAATACGAGCAGTACTTC. Its protein is CATSRDSLLAGGGTQYEQYF. The entire variable domain, with the rest obtained from reference TRBV15 and TRBJ2-7, is as follows: DAMVIQNPRYQVTQFGKPVTLSCSQTLNHNVMYWYQQKSSQAPKLLFHYYDKDFNNEADTPDNFQSRRPNTSFCFLDIRSPGLGDTAMYLCATSRDSLLAGGGTQYEQYFGPGTRLTVT.

This clonotype was seen repeatedly, ten times or more. The rearrangement joins TRBV7-2 to TRBJ2-3; 11 nucleotides line up with TRBD2. CDR3 length: 17 residues. Germline V lookup: CDR1 SGHTA, CDR2 FQGNSA. V lost 5 bases to trimming and J lost 0 bases; unmatched junction nucleotides: 7. CDR3 DNA sequence: TGTGCCAGCAGCCACAGACTAGCGGGATATAGCACAGATACGCAGTATTTT. Its protein product is CASSHRLAGYSTDTQYF.

This rearrangement joins TRBV5-6 to TRBJ1-5; D is undetermined. This CDR3 contains 16 residues. From germline, CDR1 is SGHDT and CDR2 YYEEEE. Trimming took off 3 bases at V and 4 bases at J, with 17 bases between the two ends. The DNA for the CDR3 is TGTGCCAGCAGCTCCTCCTACCTGACACTTAATCAGCCCCAGCATTTT. Translated: CASSSSYLTLNQPQHF.

In this sample, this clonotype turned up a few times. The chain carries TRBV20-1 and TRBJ2-5; D remains ambiguous. Germline CDR1 reads DFQATT; CDR2 reads SNEGSKA (reference sequence). Trimming removed 0 bases at V and 1 base at J, with 6 bases between. The CDR3 is 13 amino acids. CDR3 loop: CSARDLLQETQYF. The CDR3 nucleotides read TGCAGTGCTAGAGATCTGCTCCAAGAGACCCAGTACTTC.

This clonotype was counted at least ten times. The chain is built from TRBV28 and TRBJ2-5, with TRBD2 as a possible D gene (5 bases). The ends were cut back, 5 bases at V and 4 bases at J, with 14 bases in the middle. The CDR3 spans 14 residues. The germline gives CDR1 MDHEN, CDR2 SYDVKM. CDR3 nucleotide sequence: TGTGCCAGCAGTGATCAGGAGGTCGCAGAGACCCAGTACTTC. This translates into CASSDQEVAETQYF.

This clonotype came up many times. The chain joins TRBV29-1 to TRBJ2-1; 7 nucleotides line up with TRBD2. The junction had 3 bases not matched to a gene; V was cut back by 0 bases and J by 4 bases. Germline CDR1 reads SQVTM; CDR2 reads ANQGSEA. This CDR3 comprises 14 residues. Here the CDR3 DNA reads TGCAGCGTTGAAGAGTTGCGGGGGTACAATGAGCAGTTCTTC. Translating it yields CSVEELRGYNEQFF.

This sequence joins TRBV4-3 and TRBJ1-6; D possibly corresponds to TRBD1 (5 bases). The ends were cut back, 2 bases at V and 5 bases at J, with 10 bases in the middle. The CDR3 runs 15 residues. Germline CDR1 is LGHNA and CDR2 is YSLEER. This CDR3 is CASSQNGGDNSPLHF. The CDR3 region has the DNA TGCGCCAGCAGCCAAAATGGGGGGGATAATTCACCCCTCCACTTT.

The genes are TRBV29-1 and TRBJ2-3; no reliable D call. Per the germline V gene, CDR1 is SQVTM and CDR2 is ANQGSEA. Trimming shortened V by 4 bases and J by 4 bases, and 9 bases separated the two germline ends. This CDR3 has 12 residues. CDR3 sequence (DNA): TGCAGCGTTGCAATGGTGGCAGATACGCAGTATTTT. This translates into CSVAMVADTQYF.

This clonotype was detected only a few times. The chain carries TRBV28 and TRBJ1-5; perhaps TRBD1 as D (5 bases). This CDR3 has 12 residues. The germline gives CDR1 MDHEN, CDR2 SYDVKM. V dropped 8 bases and J dropped 7 bases, with 12 bases sitting between them. The CDR3 is CASGGSAQPQHF. The DNA of the CDR3 is TGTGCCAGCGGGGGGTCTGCACAGCCCCAGCATTTT.

This clonotype was picked up a small number of times. The V and J genes are TRBV6-2 or TRBV6-3 and TRBJ2-1, with 9 nucleotides matching TRBD2. The CDR3 spans 14 residues. CDR1 and CDR2 (germline): MNHEY, SVGEGT. V lost 2 bases to trimming and J lost 13 bases; unmatched junction nucleotides: 9. CDR3 amino acids: CASSYGLAGEYQFF. In nucleotides, the CDR3 is TGTGCCAGCAGTTACGGGTTAGCGGGAGAGTACCAGTTCTTC.

The V gene is TRBV7-9, the J gene TRBJ2-5, with D unclear. There are 11 residues in the CDR3. Germline V gene lookup returns CDR1 SEHNR and CDR2 FQNEAQ (reference sequence). V was shortened by 10 bases and J by 0 bases, with 6 bases between the two germline ends. CDR3: CANRHQETQYF. In nucleotides, the CDR3 is TGTGCCAACAGACACCAAGAGACCCAGTACTTC.